This T cell receptor beta chain was sequenced for a study of CD8 T cells in ankylosing spondylitis. Germline lookup yields CDR1 SGHAT and CDR2 FQNNGV. The CDR3 extends over 12 amino acids. The V end was cut by 5 bases, the J end by 9 bases, with 11 bases between. Overall study findings and caveats: Made up of fewer than 10 highly homologous variants, a TCR beta motif appeared characteristic of ankylosing spondylitis blood.

As for this clonotype: Its antigen is still unknown.

A quantitative 5'-RACE method, one with molecular barcodes, was used to make TCR beta libraries. A single record per CDR3 protein comes from TCRdb applying MiXCR to the 5' RACE reads. The sample contains 250,000 to 350,000 distinct CDR3 sequences, 20% of which appear only once. Material: blood, either unsorted or a sorted T cell fraction (not recorded which). The V gene is TRBV11-2, the J gene TRBJ2-1; D gene uncertain. This clonotype originated in a male donor with ankylosing spondylitis or in good health (not recorded which). The CDR3 DNA reads TGTGCCAGCAGCCCCCCCCCGTCTGAGCAGTTCTTC. Amino acids: CASSPPPSEQFF.